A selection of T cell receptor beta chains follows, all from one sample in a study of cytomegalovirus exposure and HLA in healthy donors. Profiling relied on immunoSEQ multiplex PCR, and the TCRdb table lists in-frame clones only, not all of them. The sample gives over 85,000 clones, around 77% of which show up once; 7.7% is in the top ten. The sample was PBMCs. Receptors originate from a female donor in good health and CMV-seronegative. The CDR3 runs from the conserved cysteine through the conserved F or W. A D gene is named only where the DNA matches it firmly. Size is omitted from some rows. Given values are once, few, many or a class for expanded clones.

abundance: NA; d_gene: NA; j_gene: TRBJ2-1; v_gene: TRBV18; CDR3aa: CASSPAETPGSGQFF; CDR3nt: TGTGCCAGCTCACCGGCAGAAACCCCGGGGAGTGGGCAGTTCTTC
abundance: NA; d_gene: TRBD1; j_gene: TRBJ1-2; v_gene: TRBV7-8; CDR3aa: CASRDDRAQLSYGYTF; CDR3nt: TGTGCCAGCAGGGATGACAGGGCCCAACTTTCCTATGGCTACACCTTC
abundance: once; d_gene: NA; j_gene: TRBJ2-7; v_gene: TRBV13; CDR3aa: CASSSGTISDDEQYF; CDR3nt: TGTGCCAGCAGCTCCGGGACAATTAGCGACGACGAGCAGTACTTC
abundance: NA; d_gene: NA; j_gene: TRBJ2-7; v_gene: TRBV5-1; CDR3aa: CASSLVGGGSLAEQYF; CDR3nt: TGCGCCAGCAGCTTGGTAGGTGGGGGGTCCCTAGCCGAGCAGTACTTC
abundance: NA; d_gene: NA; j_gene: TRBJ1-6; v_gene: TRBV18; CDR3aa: CATRDTSSYNSPLHF; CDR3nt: TGTGCCACCCGGGACACGAGCTCCTATAATTCACCCCTCCACTTT
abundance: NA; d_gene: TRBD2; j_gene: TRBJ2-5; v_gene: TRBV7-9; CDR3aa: CASTQAGGGETQYF; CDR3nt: TGTGCCAGCACCCAGGCGGGAGGAGGGGAGACCCAGTACTTC
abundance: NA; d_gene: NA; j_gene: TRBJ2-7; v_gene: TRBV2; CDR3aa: CASKVLESAYEQYF; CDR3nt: TGTGCCAGCAAGGTATTGGAGAGCGCCTACGAGCAGTACTTC
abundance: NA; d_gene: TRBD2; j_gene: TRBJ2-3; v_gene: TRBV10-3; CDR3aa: CAIRTSGGSGTDTQYF; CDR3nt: TGTGCCATTCGGACTAGCGGGGGGTCCGGCACAGATACGCAGTATTTT
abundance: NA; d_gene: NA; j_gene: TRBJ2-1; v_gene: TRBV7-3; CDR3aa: CASSPDYSSYNEQFF; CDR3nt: TGTGCCAGCAGTCCCGACTACAGCTCCTACAATGAGCAGTTCTTC
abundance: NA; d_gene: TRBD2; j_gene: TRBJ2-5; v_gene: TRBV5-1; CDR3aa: CASSSGLADETQYF; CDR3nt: TGCGCCAGCAGCTCAGGACTAGCAGATGAGACCCAGTACTTC
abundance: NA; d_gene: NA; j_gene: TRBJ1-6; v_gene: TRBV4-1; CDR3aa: CASSQAPTGPQNSPLHF; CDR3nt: TGCGCCAGCAGCCAAGCACCTACAGGGCCCCAAAATTCACCCCTCCACTTT
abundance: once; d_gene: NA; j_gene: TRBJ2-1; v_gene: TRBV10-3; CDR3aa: CAIGPTQRKDEQFF; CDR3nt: TGTGCCATCGGTCCTACTCAGAGGAAGGATGAGCAGTTCTTC
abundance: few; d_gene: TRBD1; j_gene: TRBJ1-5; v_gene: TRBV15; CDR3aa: CATSERTGLQPQHF; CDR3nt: TGTGCCACCAGCGAGAGGACAGGATTACAGCCCCAGCATTTT
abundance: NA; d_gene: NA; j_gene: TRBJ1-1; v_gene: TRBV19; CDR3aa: CASTRNTEAFF; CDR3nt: TGTGCCAGTACCCGGAACACTGAAGCTTTCTTT
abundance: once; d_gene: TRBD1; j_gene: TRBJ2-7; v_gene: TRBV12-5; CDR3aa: CASAWDRTYEQYF; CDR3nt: TGTGCTAGTGCCTGGGACAGAACCTACGAGCAGTACTTC
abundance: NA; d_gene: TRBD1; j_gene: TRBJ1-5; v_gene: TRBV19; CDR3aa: CASSERLRQGGNQPQHF; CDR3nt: TGTGCCAGTAGTGAACGACTTCGACAGGGTGGCAATCAGCCCCAGCATTTT
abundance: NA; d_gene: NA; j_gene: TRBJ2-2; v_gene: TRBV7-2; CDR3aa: CASSPRMIRNTGELFF; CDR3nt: TGTGCCAGCAGCCCGCGGATGATTAGGAACACCGGGGAGCTGTTTTTT
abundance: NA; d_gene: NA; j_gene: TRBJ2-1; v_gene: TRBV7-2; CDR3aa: CASSLRGLNNEQFF; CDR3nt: TGTGCCAGCAGCTTACGGGGATTAAACAATGAGCAGTTCTTC
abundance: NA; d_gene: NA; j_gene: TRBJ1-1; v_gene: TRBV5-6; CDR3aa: CASSVPGGPDGTEAFF; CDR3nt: TGTGCCAGCAGCGTCCCGGGGGGGCCGGATGGCACTGAAGCTTTCTTT
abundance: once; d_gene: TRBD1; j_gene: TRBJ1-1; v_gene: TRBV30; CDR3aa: CAWRRTGDTEAFF; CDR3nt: TGTGCCTGGAGGAGAACAGGGGACACTGAAGCTTTCTTT
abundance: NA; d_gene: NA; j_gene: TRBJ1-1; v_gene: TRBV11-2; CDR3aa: CASSPWAGNTEAFF; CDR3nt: TGTGCCAGCAGCCCCTGGGCGGGGAACACTGAAGCTTTCTTT
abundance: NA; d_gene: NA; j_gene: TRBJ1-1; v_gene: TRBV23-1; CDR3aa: CASSQYFRRDAEAFF; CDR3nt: TGCGCCAGCAGTCAATACTTCAGGAGGGACGCTGAAGCTTTCTTT
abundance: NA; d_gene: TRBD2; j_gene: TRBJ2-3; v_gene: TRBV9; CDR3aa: CAGSGGLAQYF; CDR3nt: TGTGCCGGCTCGGGAGGGCTGGCGCAGTATTTT
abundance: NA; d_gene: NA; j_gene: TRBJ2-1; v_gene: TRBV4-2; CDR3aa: CASSQDLMAGFEQFF; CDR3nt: TGTGCCAGCAGCCAAGATTTAATGGCGGGGTTCGAGCAGTTCTTC
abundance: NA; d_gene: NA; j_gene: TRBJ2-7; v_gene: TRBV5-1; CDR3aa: CASSLISGAYEQYF; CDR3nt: TGCGCCAGCAGCTTAATTAGCGGTGCCTACGAGCAGTACTTC
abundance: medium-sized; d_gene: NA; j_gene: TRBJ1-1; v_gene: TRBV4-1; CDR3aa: CASSQDPSHFEAFF; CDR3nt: TGCGCCAGCAGCCAAGATCCCTCGCACTTTGAAGCTTTCTTT
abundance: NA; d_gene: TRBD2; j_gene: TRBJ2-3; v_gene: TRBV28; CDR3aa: CASSHGLAPFRDTQYF; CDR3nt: TGTGCCAGCAGTCACGGACTAGCGCCGTTTCGAGATACGCAGTATTTT
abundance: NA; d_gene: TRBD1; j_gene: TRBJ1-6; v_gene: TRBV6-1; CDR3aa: CASSEGAGGWDNSPLHF; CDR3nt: TGTGCCAGCAGTGAAGGGGCAGGGGGCTGGGATAATTCACCCCTCCACTTT
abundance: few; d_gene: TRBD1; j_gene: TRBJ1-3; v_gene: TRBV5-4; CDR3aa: CASRLTGGAGNTIYF; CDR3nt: TGTGCCAGCAGACTTACAGGGGGAGCTGGAAACACCATATATTTT
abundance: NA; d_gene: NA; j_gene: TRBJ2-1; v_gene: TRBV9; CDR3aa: CASSVGLTDSYNEQFF; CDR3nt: TGTGCCAGCAGCGTAGGACTGACAGACTCCTACAATGAGCAGTTCTTC
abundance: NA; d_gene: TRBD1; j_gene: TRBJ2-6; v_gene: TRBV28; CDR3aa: CASSVDRAGANVLTF; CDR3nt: TGTGCCAGCAGTGTCGACAGGGCTGGGGCCAACGTCCTGACTTTC
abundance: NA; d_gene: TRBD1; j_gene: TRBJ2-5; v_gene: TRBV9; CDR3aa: CASSPQGTGIFQETQYF; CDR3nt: TGTGCCAGCAGCCCCCAGGGGACAGGGATCTTCCAAGAGACCCAGTACTTC
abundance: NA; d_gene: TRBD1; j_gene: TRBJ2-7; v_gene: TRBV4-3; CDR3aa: CASSHSGQENYEQYF; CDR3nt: TGCGCCAGCAGCCATTCGGGACAGGAAAACTACGAGCAGTACTTC
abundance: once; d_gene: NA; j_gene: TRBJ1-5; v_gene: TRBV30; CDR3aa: CACGGGRTQPQHF; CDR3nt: TGTGCCTGTGGGGGTGGGAGGACTCAGCCCCAGCATTTT
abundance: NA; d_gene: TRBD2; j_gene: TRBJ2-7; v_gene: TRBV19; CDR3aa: CASSLTSFSSYEQYF; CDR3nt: TGTGCCAGTAGTTTGACTAGCTTCAGCTCCTACGAGCAGTACTTC
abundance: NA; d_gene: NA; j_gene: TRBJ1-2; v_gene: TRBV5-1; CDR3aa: CASSLTGRVNYGYTF; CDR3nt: TGCGCCAGCAGCTTGACAGGGAGGGTTAACTATGGCTACACCTTC
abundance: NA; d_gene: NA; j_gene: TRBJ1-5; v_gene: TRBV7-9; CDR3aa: CASSPDSPNQPQHF; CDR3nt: TGTGCCAGCAGCCCCGACAGTCCTAATCAGCCCCAGCATTTT
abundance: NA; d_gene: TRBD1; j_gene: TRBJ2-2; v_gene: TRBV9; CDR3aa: CASSVGRGQGSSYTGELFF; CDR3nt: TGTGCCAGCAGCGTAGGGAGGGGACAGGGGAGTAGTTACACCGGGGAGCTGTTTTTT
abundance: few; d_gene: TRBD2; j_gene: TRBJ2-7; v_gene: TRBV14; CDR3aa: CASSRLAGESYEQYF; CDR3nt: TGTGCCAGCAGCCGACTAGCGGGGGAATCCTACGAGCAGTACTTC
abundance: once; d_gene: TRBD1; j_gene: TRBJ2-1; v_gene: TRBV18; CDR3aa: CASSPRRTQGVYNEQFF; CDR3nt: TGTGCCAGCTCCCCCCGCCGTACGCAGGGGGTTTACAATGAGCAGTTCTTC
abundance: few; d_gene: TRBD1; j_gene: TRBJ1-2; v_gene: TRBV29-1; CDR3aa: CSVGRDRGQQSYGYTF; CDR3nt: TGCAGCGTTGGCCGGGACAGGGGGCAACAGAGCTATGGCTACACCTTC
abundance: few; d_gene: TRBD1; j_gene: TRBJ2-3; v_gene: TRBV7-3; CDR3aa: CASSYLPGTGTDTQYF; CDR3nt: TGTGCCAGCAGCTACCTACCCGGGACAGGGACAGATACGCAGTATTTT
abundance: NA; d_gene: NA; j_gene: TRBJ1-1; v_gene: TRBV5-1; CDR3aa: CASSLTPQGLNTEAFF; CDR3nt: TGCGCCAGCAGCTTAACCCCCCAGGGGCTGAACACTGAAGCTTTCTTT
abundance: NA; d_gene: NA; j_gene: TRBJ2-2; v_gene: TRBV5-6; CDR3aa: CASSYGGPRGELFF; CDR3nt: TGTGCCAGCAGCTACGGAGGGCCCCGAGGGGAGCTGTTTTTT
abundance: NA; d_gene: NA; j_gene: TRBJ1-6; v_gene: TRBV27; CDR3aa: CASSLGSSPLHF; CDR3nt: TGTGCCAGCAGTTTAGGGAGTTCACCCCTCCACTTT
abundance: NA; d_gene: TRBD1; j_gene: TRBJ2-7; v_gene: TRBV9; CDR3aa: CASSPRGQGVYEQYF; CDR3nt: TGTGCCAGCAGCCCACGCGGACAGGGGGTTTACGAGCAGTACTTC
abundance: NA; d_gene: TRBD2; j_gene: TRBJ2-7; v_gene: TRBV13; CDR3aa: CASSSGTSGSGNEQYF; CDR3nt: TGTGCCAGCAGCTCCGGGACTAGCGGGAGCGGGAACGAGCAGTACTTC
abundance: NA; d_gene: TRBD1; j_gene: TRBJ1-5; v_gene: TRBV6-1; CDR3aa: CASSPETGGNQPQHF; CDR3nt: TGTGCCAGCAGTCCTGAGACAGGGGGCAATCAGCCCCAGCATTTT
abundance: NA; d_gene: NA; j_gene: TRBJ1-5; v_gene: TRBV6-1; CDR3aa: CASNRESQPQHF; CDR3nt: TGTGCCAGCAACAGGGAGAGCCAGCCCCAGCATTTT
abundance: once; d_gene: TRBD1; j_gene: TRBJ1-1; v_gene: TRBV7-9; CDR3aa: CSSSPRDSQMF; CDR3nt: TGTTCCAGCAGCCCCCGGGACAGCCAAATGTTT
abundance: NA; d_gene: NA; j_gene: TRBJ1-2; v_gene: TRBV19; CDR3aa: CASSINSRDYGYTF; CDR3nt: TGTGCCAGTAGTATTAATTCCAGGGACTATGGCTACACCTTC
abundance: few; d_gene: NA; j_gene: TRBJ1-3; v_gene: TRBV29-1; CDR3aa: CSVLLNSGNTIYF; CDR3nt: TGCAGCGTTCTACTGAACTCTGGAAACACCATATATTTT